Listed here is a single T cell receptor beta chain. This specimen comes from a study of technical replicates of blood from a handful of donors. Generated by immunoSEQ multiplex PCR, the TCRdb table keeps only in-frame clones and is missing some. Of 65,000 to 85,000 clones in the sample, 95% to 97% were seen once. Per the germline V gene, CDR1 is MNHEY and CDR2 is SMNVEV (reference sequence). This CDR3 is built from 16 residues. Trimming took off 3 bases at V and 8 bases at J, with 22 bases between the two ends. The sequenced sample was T cells isolated from PBMCs. This receptor was identified in a human donor in good health. This sequence joins TRBV27 and TRBJ1-2, with D possibly matching TRBD1 (5 bases). Here the CDR3 reads CASSFHQSRKWGGYTF. CDR3 in DNA: TGTGCCAGCAGTTTCCACCAATCCAGGAAATGGGGCGGCTACACCTTC.